Shown below are 18 T cell receptor beta chains from a single sample sequenced in a study of Ad26.COV2.S vaccination and SARS-CoV-2 variants (dated by TCRdb to the early 2020s). The treatment or condition label for this specimen denotes: some 20 received Ad26.COV2.S at low or high dose, single or two shots; about 5 received placebo; per-sample allocation not given. For vaccine and placebo recipients, the sequenced repertoires came from samples collected on day 63 after the first injection. The library relied on the immunoSEQ multiplex PCR assay. What TCRdb holds here is the immuneACCESS table cut down to in-frame rearrangements. Part of the clones is not present; checked against another copy, under half of the missing clones reflect an unresolved V gene, and the others are unexplained. This sample comprises some 480,000 clones, 87% of them detected only once. The ten largest clones add up to about 13% of the sample.

The sample here was peripheral blood, taken in a trial of Ad26.COV2.S vaccine versus placebo. These receptor sequences come from a person aged 18 to 59 who received the Ad26.COV2.S COVID-19 vaccine or a placebo.

This sequence joins TRBV7-8 and TRBJ2-7, with TRBD2 matching over 7 bases. CDR1 is SGHVS and CDR2 is FQNEAQ in the germline V gene. V lost 5 bases, J lost 0 bases, and 10 bases stayed unmatched. The CDR3 loop spans 16 amino acids. CDR3 loop: CASSPRLAKSSYEQYF. The CDR3 nucleotides are TGTGCCAGCAGCCCCCGACTAGCAAAAAGCTCCTACGAGCAGTACTTC. Complete variable domain (other parts from reference TRBV7-8 and TRBJ2-7): GAGVSQSPRYKVAKRGQDVALRCDPISGHVSLFWYQQALGQGPEFLTYFQNEAQLDKSGLPSDRFFAERPEGSVSTLKIQRTQQEDSAVYLCASSPRLAKSSYEQYFGPGTRLTVT.

The chain uses TRBV7-2 and TRBJ1-6; tentatively, D is TRBD1 (5 bases). With 3 bases removed from V and 5 bases from J, the gap between germline ends came to 8 bases. The CDR3 is 14 residues long. Per germline, CDR1 SGHTA and CDR2 FQGNSA. CDR3 protein: CASSFQGDNSPLHF. The CDR3 nucleotides read TGTGCCAGCAGCTTTCAGGGAGATAATTCACCCCTCCACTTT.

The CDR3 region has the DNA TGTGCCAGCAGCGTAGGGCCTAGCGGGATACAAGAGACCCAGTACTTC. Translating it yields CASSVGPSGIQETQYF. The V gene is TRBV9, the J gene TRBJ2-5; TRBD2 matches 9 bases. Germline-derived CDR1 and CDR2 are SGDLS and YYNGEE. CDR3 length equals 16 residues. The V segment lost 0 bases and the J segment 2 bases; nucleotides outside the gene matches: 5.

This clone was recorded many times. The genes are TRBV6-4 and TRBJ1-5; perhaps TRBD1 as D (5 bases). This CDR3 has 13 amino acids. The V gene lost 3 bases and the J gene lost 6 bases, with 9 bases spanning the gap. Germline V gene data show CDR1 as MRHNA and CDR2 as SNTAGT. The CDR3 is CASSEGEGQPQHF. CDR3 coding DNA: TGTGCCAGCAGTGAAGGGGAGGGTCAGCCCCAGCATTTT.

V usage is TRBV29-1 and J usage is TRBJ1-1; D remains ambiguous. There are 14 residues in the CDR3. Germline V gives CDR1 SQVTM, CDR2 ANQGSEA. Trimming stripped 4 bases from V and 2 bases from J, with 14 bases between. The CDR3 sequence is CSVVPSAINTEAFF. For the CDR3, the DNA is TGCAGCGTTGTCCCCTCAGCGATCAACACTGAAGCTTTCTTT. Drawing the rest from reference TRBV29-1 and TRBJ1-1, the complete variable domain is SAVISQKPSRDICQRGTSLTIQCQVDSQVTMMFWYRQQPGQSLTLIATANQGSEATYESGFVIDKFPISRPNLTFSTLTVSNMSPEDSSIYLCSVVPSAINTEAFFGQGTRLTVV.

CDR3 sequence: CASSMLDTQYF. The CDR3, as DNA: TGTGCCAGTAGTATGTTGGATACGCAGTATTTT. The chain links TRBV19 to TRBJ2-3, with unresolved D. The V end lost 3 bases, the J end lost 6 bases, and 4 bases lay between the germline ends. This CDR3 is built from 11 residues. CDR1 LNHDA and CDR2 SQIVND come from the germline V gene (reference sequence).

This rearrangement joins TRBV5-1 to TRBJ2-7; a possible D gene is TRBD1 (6 bases). The germline CDR1 and CDR2 sequences are SGHRS and YFSETQ. With 5 bases removed from V and 0 bases from J, the gap between germline ends came to 12 bases. The CDR3 totals 14 residues. As DNA, the CDR3 is TGCGCCAGCAGGGACAGCCATTCCTCCTACGAGCAGTACTTC. Residues: CASRDSHSSYEQYF.

CDR3: CASSFHFSYNEQFF. The CDR3 nucleotides read TGTGCCAGCAGCTTCCACTTCTCCTACAATGAGCAGTTCTTC. This sequence joins TRBV5-4 and TRBJ2-1, with unresolved D. V lost 2 bases, J lost 0 bases, and 6 bases lay in between. Per germline, CDR1 SGHNT and CDR2 YYREEE (reference sequence). There are 14 residues in the CDR3. The variable domain in full, completed from reference TRBV5-4 and TRBJ2-1, reads ETGVTQSPTHLIKTRGQQVTLRCSSQSGHNTVSWYQQALGQGPQFIFQYYREEENGRGNFPPRFSGLQFPNYSSELNVNALELDDSALYLCASSFHFSYNEQFFGPGTRLTVL.

The chain has TRBV9 and TRBJ2-5; weak D call: TRBD2 (7 bases). Between the trimmed V and J ends, which lost 4 bases and 2 bases, there was a span of 15 bases. This CDR3 is 15 amino acids long. CDR1 and CDR2 from the germline V gene are SGDLS and YYNGEE. CDR3 in amino acids: CASSPGRGVQETQYF. The CDR3 nucleotides are TGTGCCAGCAGCCCAGGGAGGGGGGTGCAAGAGACCCAGTACTTC.

This clone appeared a few times. The chain combines TRBV7-6 with TRBJ2-7; TRBD1 aligns across 8 bases. V shed 0 bases and J 3 bases; nucleotides not matched to a gene: 7. This CDR3 has 16 amino acids. Germline V gene sequence: CDR1 SGHVS, CDR2 FNYEAQ. The CDR3 loop reads CASSLAPPTGDYEQYF. CDR3 DNA sequence: TGTGCCAGCAGCTTAGCGCCCCCGACAGGGGACTACGAGCAGTACTTC.

The chain recombines TRBV7-2 with TRBJ1-1; D not resolved. The V and J ends lost 4 bases and 11 bases respectively, with 17 bases between them. CDR1 SGHTA and CDR2 FQGNSA come from the germline V gene. The CDR3 length is 13 residues. Here the CDR3 DNA reads TGTGCCAGCAGCTGGGAGAGGGTTGGCGGTGCTTTCTTT. This translates into CASSWERVGGAFF.

This clone was observed once. The chain uses TRBV6-5 and TRBJ2-1; 7 bases are shared with TRBD1. Germline V lookup: CDR1 MNHEY, CDR2 SVGAGI. V gave up 0 bases and J gave up 3 bases; unmatched junction bases: 5. The length of the CDR3 is 16 residues. The CDR3 spells CASSYSAGGIYNEQFF. As DNA, the CDR3 is TGTGCCAGCAGTTACTCGGCAGGGGGAATCTACAATGAGCAGTTCTTC.

CDR3 residues: CASSLDAQGRYEQYF. The CDR3 nucleotides read TGTGCCAGCAGCTTAGACGCGCAGGGGAGATACGAGCAGTACTTC. The chain links TRBV11-1 to TRBJ2-7, with D perhaps matching TRBD1 (6 bases). There are 15 residues in the CDR3. The V gene's germline CDR1 is SGHAT and CDR2 FQDESV (reference sequence). Trimming removed 1 base at V and 4 bases at J, with 14 bases between.

This chain joins TRBV29-1 and TRBJ2-7; the match to TRBD2 covers 7 bases. J was trimmed by 4 bases and V by 0 bases; bases with no gene match: 3. This CDR3 is 13 amino acids long. CDR1 is SQVTM and CDR2 is ANQGSEA in the germline V gene. CDR3 sequence reads: CSVEETSRYEQYF. The DNA of the CDR3 is TGCAGCGTTGAAGAGACTAGCAGGTACGAGCAGTACTTC.

The V call is TRBV19, the J call TRBJ2-7; 13 positions agree with TRBD2. CDR3 length: 15 amino acids. J gave up 2 bases and V 9 bases, and 7 bases lay outside the gene matches. The V gene's germline CDR1 is LNHDA and CDR2 SQIVND (reference sequence). CDR3 bases: TGTGCCAGCGGAGAACTAGCGGGAGGGCCCTACGAGCAGTACTTC. It specifies CASGELAGGPYEQYF.

J is TRBJ2-3 and V is TRBV24-1; D remains ambiguous. The CDR3 totals 13 residues. The V end was cut by 4 bases, the J end by 5 bases, with 9 bases between. Germline lookup yields CDR1 KGHDR and CDR2 SFDVKD. The CDR3, as DNA: TGTGCCACCAGTGACCTACGAAGAGATACGCAGTATTTT. Encoded protein: CATSDLRRDTQYF.

The genes are TRBV6-6 and TRBJ1-2, with 7 bases that match TRBD1. The CDR3 spans 13 residues. Trimming at V came to 6 bases and at J to 6 bases, leaving 7 bases not matched to a gene. Germline CDR1 reads MNHNY; CDR2 reads SVGAGI (reference sequence). CDR3 nucleotides: TGTGCCAGCAGACGCGACAGGGTAGATGGCTACACCTTC. As protein: CASRRDRVDGYTF.

This clone was seen a handful of times. The J gene is TRBJ2-7, the V gene TRBV7-3, with a tentative D call TRBD2 (6 bases). V lost 1 base, J lost 8 bases, and 9 bases lay in between. This CDR3 is 12 amino acids long. Germline assignment: CDR1 SGHTA and CDR2 FQGTGA. CDR3 protein: CASSLSSGKQYF. The CDR3 DNA reads as TGTGCCAGCAGCTTAAGTAGCGGCAAGCAGTACTTC.